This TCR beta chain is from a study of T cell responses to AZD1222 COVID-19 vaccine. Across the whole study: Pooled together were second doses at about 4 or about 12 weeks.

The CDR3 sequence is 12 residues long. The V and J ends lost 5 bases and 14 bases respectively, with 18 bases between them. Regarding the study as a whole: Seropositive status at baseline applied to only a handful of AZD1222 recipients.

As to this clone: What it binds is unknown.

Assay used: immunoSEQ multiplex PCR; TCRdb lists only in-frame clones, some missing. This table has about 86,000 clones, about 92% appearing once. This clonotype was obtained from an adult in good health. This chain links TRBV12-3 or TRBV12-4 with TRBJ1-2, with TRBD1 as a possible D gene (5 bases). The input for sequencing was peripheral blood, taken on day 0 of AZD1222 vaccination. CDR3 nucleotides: TGTGCCAGCAGTCAACAGGACCGTCTAAGAACCTTC. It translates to CASSQQDRLRTF.